Detailed here is one TCR beta chain. The sample is drawn from a study of T cells in localized non-small cell lung cancer. TCRdb's table, derived via immunoSEQ multiplex PCR, lists solely in-frame clones and lacks some. This table holds fewer than 75,000 clones, approximately 88% found once. The V end was cut by 4 bases, the J end by 6 bases, with 29 bases between. CDR1 and CDR2 (germline): SGHRS, YFSETQ. The CDR3 loop spans 19 amino acids. The chain has TRBV5-1 and TRBJ2-1; D tentatively reads TRBD1 or TRBD2 (9 bases each). The TCR comes from a female donor aged 60 or older with stage I lung adenocarcinoma. The input for sequencing was peripheral blood, taken before any cancer treatment. The CDR3 coding sequence is TGCGCCAGCAGCCCCGGACAGGGGCTGCGGGAGGGCCGGGTCAATGAGCAGTTCTTC. Protein sequence: CASSPGQGLREGRVNEQFF.